One sample yielded the 11 T cell receptor beta chains listed below, sequenced in a study of beta chain features in type 1 diabetes. Points from the study as a whole: People with Type 1 diabetes carried modestly yet significantly shorter TCRB CDR3s in all four CD4+ subsets.

Isolated RNA was reverse transcribed in full, so expressed TCRB transcripts were sequenced. Sequencing used immunoSEQ multiplex PCR; TCRdb keeps in-frame clones, though not all of them. This sample yields under 350,000 clones, of which roughly an eighth are seen a single time; 0.017% belongs to the top ten. Their antigens remain unidentified. Sample: naive CD4+ T cells from blood. These receptors were obtained from a man aged 25-40 years with type 1 diabetes.

Turning to this clone: The junction does not match germline at one end; this may be a read error. The chain has TRBV29-1 and TRBJ2-1; 8 nucleotides match TRBD2. The CDR3 consists of 16 residues. Per germline, CDR1 SQVTM and CDR2 ANQGSEA. For the CDR3, the DNA is TGCAGCGTTTACGGACTAGCCTACATCTCCTACAATAAGCAGTTCTTC. It encodes CSVYGLAYISYNKQFF.

This clone was counted a few times. The V and J genes are TRBV5-6 and TRBJ2-1; 10 bases line up with TRBD1. Germline V CDR1 and CDR2: SGHDT, YYEEEE. The length of the CDR3 is 16 residues. V was pared by 1 base and J by 9 bases, with 10 bases of the junction left unmatched. The CDR3 loop reads CASSLTLGTGAREQFF. As DNA, the CDR3 is TGTGCCAGCAGCTTGACGTTAGGGACAGGGGCGCGTGAGCAGTTCTTC.

Written as DNA, the CDR3 is TGTGCCAGCAGCGTCGCAGGGCTCACTGAAGCTTTCTTT. As protein: CASSVAGLTEAFF. The chain recombines TRBV5-4 with TRBJ1-1; a possible D gene is TRBD1 (5 bases). The CDR3 totals 13 residues. Trimming cost V 4 bases and J 4 bases, with 11 bases left between them. Germline assignment: CDR1 SGHNT and CDR2 YYREEE (reference sequence).

This clone was observed a few times. The chain carries TRBV28 and TRBJ1-1; 8 bases fit TRBD1. In germline, CDR1 is MDHEN, CDR2 SYDVKM. The length of the CDR3 is 12 residues. Germline trimming cut 8 bases from V and 4 bases from J; bases unmatched to any gene: 3. The CDR3: CASGTGGTEAFF. DNA of the CDR3: TGTGCCAGCGGAACAGGGGGCACTGAAGCTTTCTTT.

This clone has only a few counts. This rearrangement joins TRBV18 to TRBJ1-1; 7 bases match TRBD1. V was clipped by 2 bases and J by 11 bases; unmatched bases: 8. The CDR3 spans 13 residues. Germline CDR1 is KGHSH and CDR2 is LQKENI. The chain's CDR3 is CASSPEGGTGAFF. For the CDR3, the DNA is TGTGCCAGCTCACCAGAAGGGGGCACGGGCGCTTTCTTT. Combining the CDR3 with reference TRBV18 and TRBJ1-1 gives the whole variable domain NAGVMQNPRHLVRRRGQEARLRCSPMKGHSHVYWYRQLPEEGLKFMVYLQKENIIDESGMPKERFSAEFPKEGPSILRIQQVVRGDSAAYFCASSPEGGTGAFFGQGTRLTVV.

This clone turned up a few times. The V gene is TRBV7-2, the J gene TRBJ1-1; a weak D match, TRBD1 (5 bases). This CDR3 has 14 amino acids. Trimming pared 2 bases from V and 4 bases from J, leaving 11 bases between. Germline values: CDR1 SGHTA, CDR2 FQGNSA. CDR3 DNA: TGTGCCAGCAGCTTAAATGGGGCAGGCACTGAAGCTTTCTTT. Translating it yields CASSLNGAGTEAFF.

This clone occurred a few times. The J gene is TRBJ2-1, the V gene TRBV28; 12 bases are a match to TRBD2. The CDR3 is made up of 15 amino acids. Looked up from germline, CDR1 is MDHEN and CDR2 is SYDVKM. Losses at the gene ends were 3 bases for V and 3 bases for J; bases not matched to a gene: 0. The CDR3 nucleotides read TGTGCCAGCAGTTTGGGACTAGCGGGCTACAATGAGCAGTTCTTC. It is translated as CASSLGLAGYNEQFF.

This chain connects TRBV5-1 to TRBJ2-7, with a tentative D call TRBD2 (6 bases). The CDR3 totals 15 residues. Trimming pared 3 bases from V and 3 bases from J, leaving 16 bases between. Germline V gives CDR1 SGHRS, CDR2 YFSETQ. DNA of the CDR3: TGCGCCAGCAGCTCAGAACCGGGACTGATCTACGAGCAGTACTTC. It yields the protein CASSSEPGLIYEQYF. The full variable domain, rest sourced from reference TRBV5-1 and TRBJ2-7, is KAGVTQTPRYLIKTRGQQVTLSCSPISGHRSVSWYQQTPGQGLQFLFEYFSETQRNKGNFPGRFSGRQFSNSRSEMNVSTLELGDSALYLCASSSEPGLIYEQYFGPGTRLTVT.

The rearrangement links TRBV5-1 to TRBJ2-5; possible D gene TRBD1, 6 bases. V was shortened by 6 bases and J by 5 bases, with 23 bases between the two germline ends. The CDR3 is 16 amino acids. Germline V gene lookup returns CDR1 SGHRS and CDR2 YFSETQ. The CDR3 nucleotides read TGCGCCAGCACGAGACGTAGCCCAGGGGATTTTGAGACCCAGTACTTC. It is translated as CASTRRSPGDFETQYF.

This chain uses TRBV4-3 with TRBJ2-3; no clear D gene. This CDR3 is built from 13 residues. The V and J ends lost 1 base and 3 bases respectively, with 5 bases between them. The germline gives CDR1 LGHNA, CDR2 YSLEER. The CDR3 coding sequence is TGCGCCAGCAGCCAAGCCGGGACAGATACGCAGTATTTT. Translation: CASSQAGTDTQYF.

The chain is built from TRBV7-3 and TRBJ2-2; TRBD2 is a possible D gene (5 bases). The germline gives CDR1 SGHTA, CDR2 FQGTGA. V lost 5 bases and J lost 4, with 17 bases in between. This CDR3 contains 16 residues. The CDR3 region is CASSPRGRLSTGELFF. DNA of the CDR3: TGTGCCAGCAGCCCCCGGGGTAGATTGTCCACCGGGGAGCTGTTTTTT. The full variable domain, with the rest looked up from reference TRBV7-3 and TRBJ2-2, is GAGVSQTPSNKVTEKGKYVELRCDPISGHTALYWYRQSLGQGPEFLIYFQGTGAADDSGLPNDRFFAVRPEGSVSTLKIQRTERGDSAVYLCASSPRGRLSTGELFFGEGSRLTVL.